The source of this T cell receptor beta chain is a study of early T cells in non-severe SARS-CoV-2 infection. V lost 4 bases to trimming and J lost 0 bases, with 13 bases between them. The CDR3 totals 16 residues. One entry per CDR3 protein, called by TCRdb with MiXCR from the 5' RACE reads. Of fewer than 90,000 distinct CDR3 sequences listed, 11% to 15% are singletons. This clonotype was counted at least ten times. The V and J genes are TRBV12-3 or TRBV12-4 and TRBJ1-5, with D unclear. Specimen: whole blood. This clonotype was obtained from an adult who was a healthcare worker with PCR-confirmed SARS-CoV-2 infection or an uninfected control (not recorded which). The CDR3 DNA reads TGTGCCAGCAGTTCCGATGACTTATCTAGCAATCAGCCCCAGCATTTT. It translates to CASSSDDLSSNQPQHF.